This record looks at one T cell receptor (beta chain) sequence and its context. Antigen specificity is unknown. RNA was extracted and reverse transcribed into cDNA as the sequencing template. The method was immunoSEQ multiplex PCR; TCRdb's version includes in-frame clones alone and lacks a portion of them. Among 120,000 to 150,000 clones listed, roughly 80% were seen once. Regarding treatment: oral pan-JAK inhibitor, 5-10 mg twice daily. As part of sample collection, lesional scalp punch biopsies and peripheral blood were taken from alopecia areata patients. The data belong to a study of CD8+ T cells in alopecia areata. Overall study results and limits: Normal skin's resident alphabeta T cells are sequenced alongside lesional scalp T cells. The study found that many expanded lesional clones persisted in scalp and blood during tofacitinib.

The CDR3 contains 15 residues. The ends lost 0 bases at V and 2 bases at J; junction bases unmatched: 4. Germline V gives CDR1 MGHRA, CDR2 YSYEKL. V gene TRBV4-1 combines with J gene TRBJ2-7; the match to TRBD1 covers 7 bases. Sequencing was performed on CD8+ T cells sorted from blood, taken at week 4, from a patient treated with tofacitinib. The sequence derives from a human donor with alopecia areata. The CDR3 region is CASSQEQGKAYEQYF. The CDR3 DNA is TGCGCCAGCAGCCAAGAACAGGGGAAGGCCTACGAGCAGTACTTC.